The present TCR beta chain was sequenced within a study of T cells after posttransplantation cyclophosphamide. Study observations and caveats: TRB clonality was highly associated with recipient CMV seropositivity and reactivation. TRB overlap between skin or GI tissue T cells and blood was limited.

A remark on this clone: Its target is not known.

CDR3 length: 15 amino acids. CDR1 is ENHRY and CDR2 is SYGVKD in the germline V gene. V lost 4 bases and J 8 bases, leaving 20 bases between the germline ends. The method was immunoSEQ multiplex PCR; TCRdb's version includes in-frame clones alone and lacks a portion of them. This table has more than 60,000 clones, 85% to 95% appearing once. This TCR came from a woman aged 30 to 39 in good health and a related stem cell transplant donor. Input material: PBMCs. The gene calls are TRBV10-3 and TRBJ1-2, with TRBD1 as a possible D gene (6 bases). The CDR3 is CAISGGTGRTDGYTF. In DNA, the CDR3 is TGTGCCATCAGTGGAGGCACAGGGAGAACTGACGGCTACACCTTC.